The 22 T cell receptor beta chains below all came from one sample that was sequenced in a study of cytomegalovirus exposure and HLA in healthy donors. Profiled with immunoSEQ multiplex PCR; TCRdb holds only in-frame clones, not every one. The sample holds 200,000 or so clones; roughly 82% are singletons and the top ten take 6% to 9%. The specimen was PBMCs. These receptors were obtained from a young man in good health and CMV-seropositive.

This clone has a handful of counts. This chain joins TRBV6-5 and TRBJ2-1, with TRBD2 as a possible D gene (6 bases). V lost 10 bases, J lost 7 bases, and 14 bases lay in between. The CDR3 spans 12 residues. CDR1 and CDR2 (germline): MNHEY, SVGAGI. The CDR3 reads CATAGAGNEQFF. The DNA for the CDR3 is TGTGCCACTGCCGGGGCGGGGAATGAGCAGTTCTTC.

The V call is TRBV6-1, the J call TRBJ2-7; tentative D call: TRBD1 (5 bases). Germline loops: CDR1 MNHNS, CDR2 SASEGT. V lost 6 bases, J lost 1 base, and 10 bases lay in between. This CDR3 is 13 amino acids long. Written as DNA, the CDR3 is TGTGCCAGCAGGGACACAACTTCCTACGAGCAGTACTTC. Residues: CASRDTTSYEQYF.

This chain uses TRBV29-1 with TRBJ2-1; D is ambiguous. Deletions cut 7 bases from V and 5 bases from J, with 12 bases between. This CDR3 spans 12 amino acids. The germline V gene has CDR1 SQVTM and CDR2 ANQGSEA. The CDR3 is CSGPGHDNEQFF. The CDR3 DNA is TGCAGCGGGCCAGGCCACGACAATGAGCAGTTCTTC.

This chain uses TRBV6-6 with TRBJ1-1, with D unclear. Germline loops: CDR1 MNHNY, CDR2 SVGAGI (reference sequence). This CDR3 spans 15 amino acids. Trimming pared 1 base from V and 1 base from J, leaving 10 bases between. CDR3 sequence: CASSYFLGRNTEAFF. DNA for the CDR3: TGTGCCAGCAGTTACTTTCTAGGGAGGAACACTGAAGCTTTCTTT.

The chain carries TRBV27 and TRBJ2-3; TRBD1 matches 8 bases. CDR1 MNHEY and CDR2 SMNVEV come from the germline V gene (reference sequence). V shed 5 bases and J 1 base; nucleotides not matched to a gene: 8. The CDR3 runs to 16 residues. This CDR3 is CASSVRTGIGTDTQYF. CDR3 nucleotide sequence: TGTGCCAGCAGTGTTAGGACAGGGATTGGCACAGATACGCAGTATTTT.

The chain links TRBV9 to TRBJ2-3; D perhaps matches TRBD1 (5 bases). This CDR3 spans 15 amino acids. Germline lookup yields CDR1 SGDLS and CDR2 YYNGEE. V lost 4 bases to trimming and J lost 4 bases, with 16 bases between them. For the CDR3, the DNA is TGTGCCAGCAGCCCGATGGGGCGCTTCGCAGATACGCAGTATTTT. Translated, it gives CASSPMGRFADTQYF.

This chain uses TRBV7-2 with TRBJ2-2; D uncertain. Trimming left V 7 bases short and J 0 bases short, with 12 bases between. Germline loops: CDR1 SGHTA, CDR2 FQGNSA. The CDR3 loop spans 15 amino acids. The CDR3 reads CASTSRLANTGELFF. DNA for the CDR3: TGTGCCAGCACCTCCCGGTTAGCGAACACCGGGGAGCTGTTTTTT.

The chain employs TRBV27 and TRBJ2-3, with TRBD1 matching 11 bases. The CDR3 loop spans 16 amino acids. Germline V gene lookup returns CDR1 MNHEY and CDR2 SMNVEV (reference sequence). The trim removed 5 bases at V and 3 bases at J, leaving 7 bases unmatched. The CDR3 spells CASSPNRDRGTDTQYF. For the CDR3, the DNA is TGTGCCAGCAGTCCCAACCGGGACAGGGGGACAGATACGCAGTATTTT.

The rearrangement links TRBV27 to TRBJ2-5, with 8 positions matching TRBD2. Germline values: CDR1 MNHEY, CDR2 SMNVEV (reference sequence). The CDR3 has 16 amino acids. Losses at the gene ends were 3 bases for V and 7 bases for J; bases not matched to a gene: 13. CDR3 bases: TGTGCCAGCAGTTTCGGGGGCGGGAGGACCTCGGGGACCCAGTACTTC. Protein product: CASSFGGGRTSGTQYF.

The chain uses TRBV19 and TRBJ2-1; D remains ambiguous. The CDR3 contains 16 residues. Trimming took 3 bases from V and 0 from J, leaving 12 bases between them. Germline CDR1 reads LNHDA; CDR2 reads SQIVND (reference sequence). CDR3 in DNA: TGTGCCAGTAGTATTGGCCTCCGAAGCTCCTACAATGAGCAGTTCTTC. This sequence encodes CASSIGLRSSYNEQFF.

The chain couples TRBV7-2 to TRBJ2-5, with TRBD1 matching over 9 bases. The CDR3 has 16 amino acids. V lost 5 bases to trimming and J lost 1 base; unmatched junction nucleotides: 8. Germline loops: CDR1 SGHTA, CDR2 FQGNSA. CDR3 sequence reads: CASSVGHRGPQETQYF. In DNA form, the CDR3 reads TGTGCCAGCAGCGTGGGGCACAGGGGGCCCCAAGAGACCCAGTACTTC.

The rearrangement joins TRBV5-1 to TRBJ2-7; TRBD2 agrees at 9 bases. V shed 3 bases, J shed 6 bases, and the junction held 7 bases outside the gene matches. This CDR3 is built from 14 residues. Looked up from germline, CDR1 is SGHRS and CDR2 is YFSETQ. The CDR3 is CASSSTAGGVEQYF. The CDR3 bases are TGCGCCAGCAGCTCGACGGCGGGGGGGGTCGAGCAGTACTTC.

The gene calls are TRBV2 and TRBJ2-4; D unclear. The germline CDR1 and CDR2 sequences are SNHLY and FYNNEI. V lost 7 bases and J lost 0, with 10 bases in between. CDR3 size: 14 residues. The CDR3, as DNA: TGTGCCAGCAATCTCCTCGTAGCCAAAAACATTCAGTACTTC. Its translation: CASNLLVAKNIQYF.

This clone was detected once. The rearrangement uses TRBV2 and TRBJ2-7, with 9 bases that match TRBD2. Germline V CDR1 and CDR2: SNHLY, FYNNEI. V lost 2 bases to trimming and J lost 0 bases; unmatched junction nucleotides: 17. The CDR3 loop spans 20 amino acids. CDR3 in DNA: TGTGCCAGCAGTGAAAGAGTTCGGGCGGTAGCGGGAGCTTCCTCCTACGAGCAGTACTTC. Translation gives CASSERVRAVAGASSYEQYF.

The rearrangement uses TRBV30 and TRBJ2-1; 13 bases line up with TRBD2. V shed 4 bases and J 7 bases; nucleotides not matched to a gene: 28. The CDR3 is made up of 22 amino acids. Germline V gene data show CDR1 as GTSNPN and CDR2 as SVGIG (reference sequence). The CDR3 loop is CAWKSGLAGTKFAYGPLNEQFF. As DNA, the CDR3 is TGTGCCTGGAAATCGGGACTAGCGGGAACGAAATTCGCCTATGGTCCCTTAAATGAGCAGTTCTTC. The full variable domain, rest sourced from reference TRBV30 and TRBJ2-1, is SQTIHQWPATLVQPVGSPLSLECTVEGTSNPNLYWYRQAAGRGLQLLFYSVGIGQISSEVPQNLSASRPQDRQFILSSKKLLLSDSGFYLCAWKSGLAGTKFAYGPLNEQFFGPGTRLTVL.

The J gene is TRBJ2-1, the V gene TRBV27; D is perhaps TRBD1 (5 bases). The CDR3 runs to 15 residues. The germline V gene encodes CDR1 MNHEY and CDR2 SMNVEV (reference sequence). V dropped 3 bases and J dropped 0 bases, with 9 bases sitting between them. CDR3 nucleotide sequence: TGTGCCAGCAGTTTCGGACACCGCTCCTACAATGAGCAGTTCTTC. Its translation: CASSFGHRSYNEQFF.

The chain has TRBV28 and TRBJ2-7; 9 bases are a match to TRBD1. V dropped 6 bases and J dropped 6; count of bases not matched to a gene: 12. Looked up from germline, CDR1 is MDHEN and CDR2 is SYDVKM. CDR3 size: 15 residues. The DNA of the CDR3 is TGTGCCAGCAGACCCTCCGGGACAGGGCCTTTCGAGCAGTACTTC. This codes for CASRPSGTGPFEQYF.

The chain has TRBV7-2 and TRBJ2-5, with 8 bases lining up with TRBD1. V shed 4 bases, J shed 5 bases, and the junction held 3 bases outside the gene matches. Germline V gene lookup returns CDR1 SGHTA and CDR2 FQGNSA. The length of the CDR3 is 13 residues. CDR3 sequence (DNA): TGTGCCAGCAGCTCGGACAGGGATGAGACCCAGTACTTC. It yields the protein CASSSDRDETQYF.

This clone appeared a single time. This chain uses TRBV5-8 with TRBJ2-7; 9 nucleotides align to TRBD1. Looked up from germline, CDR1 is SGHTS and CDR2 is YDEGEE. V was clipped by 2 bases and J by 3 bases; unmatched bases: 3. This CDR3 region has 14 residues. The CDR3 sequence: CASSFRDRVYEQYF. CDR3 nucleotides: TGTGCCAGCAGCTTCCGGGACAGGGTCTACGAGCAGTACTTC.

The V call is TRBV9, the J call TRBJ2-7; TRBD1 aligns across 10 bases. This CDR3 is built from 14 residues. J was trimmed by 5 bases and V by 4 bases; bases with no gene match: 6. The germline V gene has CDR1 SGDLS and CDR2 YYNGEE. The CDR3 sequence: CASSPEGTGDEQYF. CDR3 bases: TGTGCCAGCAGCCCCGAGGGGACAGGGGACGAGCAGTACTTC.

The rearrangement links TRBV9 to TRBJ2-5; TRBD1 matches at 9 bases. The germline gives CDR1 SGDLS, CDR2 YYNGEE. The junction had 5 bases not matched to a gene; V was cut back by 1 base and J by 7 bases. The CDR3 length is 14 residues. CDR3 nucleotides: TGTGCCAGCAGCGTATCACAGGGGGCAGGGACCCAGTACTTC. Its translation is CASSVSQGAGTQYF.

The chain carries TRBV18 and TRBJ2-7; 7 bases map to TRBD1. This CDR3 comprises 15 residues. CDR1 is KGHSH and CDR2 is LQKENI in the germline V gene. V lost 3 bases to trimming and J lost 4 bases; unmatched junction nucleotides: 9. The CDR3 nucleotides read TGTGCCAGCTCACCTCAGGGGGTAGGCTTATACGAGCAGTACTTC. Encoded protein: CASSPQGVGLYEQYF. The complete variable domain, with remaining parts taken from reference TRBV18 and TRBJ2-7, reads NAGVMQNPRHLVRRRGQEARLRCSPMKGHSHVYWYRQLPEEGLKFMVYLQKENIIDESGMPKERFSAEFPKEGPSILRIQQVVRGDSAAYFCASSPQGVGLYEQYFGPGTRLTVT.